This T cell receptor beta chain emerged from a study of blood T cell repertoires in COVID-19. Looking at the study overall: Italy, Spain and the United States were the sources of the convalescent and acute COVID-19 samples. The analysed material was cDNA or gDNA that came from T cells, B-cell-depleted T cells, or PBMCs.

Authors' processing steps: By means of reference gene primer amplification, nucleated cell counts were estimated. The data were produced by immunoSEQ multiplex PCR, yet TCRdb's version contains in-frame clones alone and is incomplete. The V and J calls and clone size were taken over from that table, and D and trimming were inferred from the DNA. The sample holds about 150,000 clones, 75% to 90% seen once. Germline loops: CDR1 SNHLY, CDR2 FYNNEI. Trimming removed 6 bases from V and 5 bases from J; junction bases left unmatched: 1. This CDR3 has 12 amino acids. Sequences were obtained from peripheral blood. V is TRBV2 and J is TRBJ2-5; 9 bases are a match to TRBD1. This clonotype was obtained from a man in his 60s with acute or convalescent COVID-19. CDR3 in DNA: TGTGCCAGCAGGGACAGGGGTGAGACCCAGTACTTC. The encoded protein is CASRDRGETQYF.